These 30 T cell receptor beta chains share one sample of origin, sequenced in a study of control samples from healthy donors and cancer patients. TCRdb's copy holds only in-frame clones and misses some; the assay was immunoSEQ multiplex PCR. The data contain 100,000 to 150,000 clones, roughly 88% of them singletons. Sequenced sample: blood. These receptors were obtained from a man aged 50 to 60 in good health.

This chain uses TRBV6-5 with TRBJ2-5; D not certain. The germline V gene has CDR1 MNHEY and CDR2 SVGAGI. The ends were cut back, 8 bases at V and 4 bases at J, with 8 bases in the middle. CDR3 length: 11 amino acids. CDR3 bases: TGTGCCAGCCGCCAGACAGAGACCCAGTACTTC. This gives the protein CASRQTETQYF.

The J gene is TRBJ2-1, the V gene TRBV5-1; D might be TRBD1 (5 bases). Per the germline V gene, CDR1 is SGHRS and CDR2 is YFSETQ. The CDR3 extends over 14 amino acids. Trimming left V 4 bases short and J 7 bases short, with 15 bases between. The CDR3 loop is CASSLLDSTNEQFF. The CDR3 DNA is TGCGCCAGCAGCCTATTAGACAGTACGAATGAGCAGTTCTTC.

The chain has TRBV19 and TRBJ1-1, with D unresolved. Germline V lookup: CDR1 LNHDA, CDR2 SQIVND (reference sequence). V was pared by 1 base and J by 1 base, with 4 bases between. This CDR3 has 13 amino acids. This CDR3 is CASSIGGNTEAFF. The DNA of the CDR3 is TGTGCCAGTAGTATAGGGGGGAACACTGAAGCTTTCTTT.

The rearrangement uses TRBV4-1 and TRBJ1-2; D remains unclear. Germline V gene sequence: CDR1 MGHRA, CDR2 YSYEKL. Trimming removed 2 bases at V and 1 base at J, with 5 bases between. The CDR3 spans 13 residues. The CDR3 DNA is TGCGCCAGCAGCCAACGCTTTAACTATGGCTACACCTTC. Translated: CASSQRFNYGYTF.

J is TRBJ2-7 and V is TRBV9; no reliable D call. From germline, CDR1 is SGDLS and CDR2 YYNGEE. The ends were cut back, 4 bases at V and 0 bases at J, with 5 bases in the middle. The CDR3 sequence is 12 residues long. The CDR3 bases are TGTGCCAGCAGCCCCTCCTCCTACGAGCAGTACTTC. It is translated as CASSPSSYEQYF.

This clone was detected a few times. This chain connects TRBV5-1 to TRBJ2-1; D not resolved. The germline V gene encodes CDR1 SGHRS and CDR2 YFSETQ. With 5 bases removed from V and 4 bases from J, the gap between germline ends came to 13 bases. The CDR3 length is 14 residues. The DNA of the CDR3 is TGCGCCAGCAGAACCGACCCGCCTTACAATGAGCAGTTCTTC. This encodes CASRTDPPYNEQFF. Filled out from reference TRBV5-1 and TRBJ2-1, the complete variable domain reads KAGVTQTPRYLIKTRGQQVTLSCSPISGHRSVSWYQQTPGQGLQFLFEYFSETQRNKGNFPGRFSGRQFSNSRSEMNVSTLELGDSALYLCASRTDPPYNEQFFGPGTRLTVL.

The chain employs TRBV2 and TRBJ2-5; D is uncertain. The CDR3 runs to 10 residues. The germline V gene encodes CDR1 SNHLY and CDR2 FYNNEI. V was clipped by 1 base and J by 6 bases, with 0 bases between them. CDR3 residues: CASSEETQYF. For the CDR3, the DNA is TGTGCCAGCAGTGAAGAGACCCAGTACTTC.

The chain has TRBV10-3 and TRBJ2-7, with 7 bases fitting TRBD1. Germline CDR1 and CDR2: ENHRY and SYGVKD. With V trimmed by 4 bases and J by 1 base, 10 bases remained unmatched. The CDR3 spans 16 residues. This CDR3 reads CAISVGQALGSYEQYF. CDR3 bases: TGTGCCATCAGTGTTGGACAGGCCCTGGGGTCCTACGAGCAGTACTTC.

The gene calls are TRBV9 and TRBJ2-2; D not resolved. The germline V gene encodes CDR1 SGDLS and CDR2 YYNGEE. This CDR3 contains 13 residues. With 0 bases removed from V and 4 bases from J, the gap between germline ends came to 4 bases. The CDR3 protein is CASSVDVTGELFF. The CDR3 DNA follows: TGTGCCAGCAGCGTAGATGTCACCGGGGAGCTGTTTTTT.

The V gene is TRBV6-5, the J gene TRBJ1-1; TRBD1 might be the D (5 bases). The CDR3 runs 15 residues. The V gene's germline CDR1 is MNHEY and CDR2 SVGAGI. The V end lost 7 bases, the J end lost 10 bases, and 25 bases lay between the germline ends. As DNA, the CDR3 is TGTGCCAGCAAGCCACAGGACATCATAATGGGGGGAGCTTTCTTT. Its translation: CASKPQDIIMGGAFF.

The chain combines TRBV5-8 with TRBJ1-1; TRBD1 matches at 7 bases. This CDR3 region has 14 residues. The V segment lost 1 base and the J segment 1 base; nucleotides outside the gene matches: 1. Germline V gene data show CDR1 as SGHTS and CDR2 as YDEGEE. This chain's CDR3 is CASSLRQGNTEAFF. The CDR3 DNA sequence: TGTGCCAGCAGCTTGCGACAGGGGAACACTGAAGCTTTCTTT.

The rearrangement links TRBV2 to TRBJ2-3, with 13 bases identical to TRBD2. The CDR3 has 15 amino acids. The germline CDR1 and CDR2 sequences are SNHLY and FYNNEI. V trimming: 6 bases; J trimming: 4 bases; junction bases outside the gene matches: 4. CDR3 in amino acids: CASRAGTSGADTQYF. For the CDR3, the DNA is TGTGCCAGCAGGGCCGGGACTAGCGGGGCAGATACGCAGTATTTT.

The chain has TRBV5-1 and TRBJ1-1, with D maybe TRBD1 (5 bases). The CDR3 contains 13 residues. V was pared by 2 bases and J by 4 bases, with 9 bases between. Germline V gene data show CDR1 as SGHRS and CDR2 as YFSETQ. CDR3 bases: TGCGCCAGCAGCTTTTTAGGGGCCACTGAAGCTTTCTTT. Protein sequence: CASSFLGATEAFF.

V and J are TRBV19 and TRBJ1-5, with D unresolved. Trimming stripped 7 bases from V and 1 base from J, with 17 bases between. The CDR3 runs to 16 residues. Germline V gene lookup returns CDR1 LNHDA and CDR2 SQIVND (reference sequence). The chain's CDR3 is CASNPDIGVSNQPQHF. CDR3 sequence (DNA): TGTGCCAGTAATCCAGATATAGGCGTAAGCAATCAGCCCCAGCATTTT.

This sequence joins TRBV14 and TRBJ1-2; D is unresolved. V was clipped by 3 bases and J by 2 bases, with 10 bases between them. Germline-derived CDR1 and CDR2 are SGHDN and FVKESK. The CDR3 is 14 amino acids. CDR3 bases: TGTGCCAGCAGCCAGGGAATTGTAAACTATGGCTACACCTTC. Protein product: CASSQGIVNYGYTF. Full variable domain (remainder filled in from reference TRBV14 and TRBJ1-2): EAGVTQFPSHSVIEKGQTVTLRCDPISGHDNLYWYRRVMGKEIKFLLHFVKESKQDESGMPNNRFLAERTGGTYSTLKVQPAELEDSGVYFCASSQGIVNYGYTFGSGTRLTVV.

The chain employs TRBV24-1 and TRBJ2-7, with 14 bases fitting TRBD2. CDR3 length: 18 residues. CDR1 KGHDR and CDR2 SFDVKD come from the germline V gene. Germline trimming cut 4 bases from V and 2 bases from J; bases unmatched to any gene: 9. The CDR3 DNA follows: TGTGCCACCAGTGACCGACCCGGACTAGCGGGGGGAACCTACGAGCAGTACTTC. Encoded protein: CATSDRPGLAGGTYEQYF.

The V gene is TRBV7-6, the J gene TRBJ2-3; D ambiguous. The V gene's germline CDR1 is SGHVS and CDR2 FNYEAQ. This CDR3 has 11 residues. Trimming removed 4 bases from V and 7 bases from J, with 6 bases in between. CDR3 nucleotide sequence: TGTGCCAGCAGCTCCCTAAATACGCAGTATTTT. It is translated as CASSSLNTQYF.

V and J are TRBV27 and TRBJ2-2, with D maybe TRBD2 (7 bases). The CDR3 totals 14 residues. The ends were cut back, 5 bases at V and 14 bases at J, with 21 bases in the middle. CDR1 is MNHEY and CDR2 is SMNVEV in the germline V gene (reference sequence). CDR3: CASSPGAGWGGLFF. CDR3 DNA sequence: TGTGCCAGCAGTCCGGGGGCTGGCTGGGGGGGACTGTTTTTT.

Only one count was recorded for this clone. This chain links TRBV6-1 with TRBJ2-7; 8 bases match TRBD2. CDR1 MNHNS and CDR2 SASEGT come from the germline V gene. V was clipped by 2 bases and J by 3 bases; unmatched bases: 6. CDR3 size: 15 residues. The CDR3 bases are TGTGCCAGCAGTGAATCGCGGGGGGTCTACTACGAGCAGTACTTC. Encoded protein: CASSESRGVYYEQYF.

The V call is TRBV10-3, the J call TRBJ1-3; 9 bases line up with TRBD1. This CDR3 has 17 amino acids. V shed 4 bases and J 0 bases; nucleotides not matched to a gene: 7. Looked up from germline, CDR1 is ENHRY and CDR2 is SYGVKD. CDR3 loop: CAISASGTGSSGNTIYF. In DNA form, the CDR3 reads TGTGCCATCAGTGCCTCCGGGACAGGGTCCTCTGGAAACACCATATATTTT.

The rearrangement links TRBV10-3 to TRBJ2-7; 8 bases align to TRBD1. The length of the CDR3 is 14 residues. V trimming: 5 bases; J trimming: 6 bases; junction bases outside the gene matches: 9. Germline lookup yields CDR1 ENHRY and CDR2 SYGVKD. CDR3 protein: CAISTGQAITEQYF. For the CDR3, the DNA is TGTGCCATCAGTACGGGACAGGCTATTACCGAGCAGTACTTC.

J is TRBJ2-7 and V is TRBV2; possible D gene TRBD1, 6 bases. Germline lookup yields CDR1 SNHLY and CDR2 FYNNEI. The V end was cut by 9 bases, the J end by 2 bases, with 14 bases between. The CDR3 runs 13 residues. The DNA of the CDR3 is TGTGCCAGAAGTAAGGCAGGGGCCTACGAGCAGTACTTC. Translated, it gives CARSKAGAYEQYF.

The chain has TRBV5-8 and TRBJ2-1, with D perhaps TRBD2 (6 bases). V was trimmed by 4 bases and J by 3 bases, leaving 14 bases between them. This CDR3 is 15 amino acids long. CDR1 SGHTS and CDR2 YDEGEE come from the germline V gene. The CDR3 bases are TGTGCCAGCAGCATGGATCAGGGAGGCTACAATGAGCAGTTCTTC. Translated: CASSMDQGGYNEQFF.

This chain links TRBV13 with TRBJ2-3; TRBD2 might be the D (7 bases). The CDR3 covers 14 residues. Germline V lookup: CDR1 PRHDT, CDR2 FYEKMQ (reference sequence). The V end was cut by 3 bases, the J end by 3 bases, with 10 bases between. CDR3 region: CASSLGGATDTQYF. The DNA of the CDR3 is TGTGCCAGCAGCTTGGGGGGGGCGACAGATACGCAGTATTTT.

This chain connects TRBV5-4 to TRBJ1-2; TRBD1 agrees at 9 bases. CDR1 is SGHNT, CDR2 YYREEE, per germline (reference sequence). The CDR3 consists of 16 residues. Trimming at V came to 5 bases and at J to 1 base, leaving 9 bases not matched to a gene. DNA for the CDR3: TGTGCCAGCAGTCCCGGGACAGGGTACCGTAACTATGGCTACACCTTC. As protein: CASSPGTGYRNYGYTF.

This chain joins TRBV5-6 and TRBJ1-1; D uncertain. CDR3 length equals 13 residues. V was cut by 3 bases and J by 1 base, with 7 bases left in between. Germline assignment: CDR1 SGHDT and CDR2 YYEEEE. CDR3 protein: CASSWAGNTEAFF. The CDR3 region has the DNA TGTGCCAGCAGCTGGGCAGGGAACACTGAAGCTTTCTTT. The entire variable domain, with the rest obtained from reference TRBV5-6 and TRBJ1-1, is as follows: DAGVTQSPTHLIKTRGQQVTLRCSPKSGHDTVSWYQQALGQGPQFIFQYYEEEERQRGNFPDRFSGHQFPNYSSELNVNALLLGDSALYLCASSWAGNTEAFFGQGTRLTVV.

This clone has just a few counts. The chain couples TRBV7-9 to TRBJ2-1, with no clear D. CDR3 size: 17 residues. V lost 5 bases to trimming and J lost 0 bases, with 17 bases between them. Germline V gene data show CDR1 as SEHNR and CDR2 as FQNEAQ (reference sequence). This CDR3 reads CASSQKRRLSSYNEQFF. CDR3 coding DNA: TGTGCCAGCAGCCAAAAACGCAGGCTGAGCTCCTACAATGAGCAGTTCTTC.

V and J are TRBV5-1 and TRBJ2-2; the match to TRBD2 covers 11 bases. The CDR3 consists of 18 residues. In germline, CDR1 is SGHRS, CDR2 YFSETQ. Losses at the gene ends were 3 bases for V and 4 bases for J; bases not matched to a gene: 11. CDR3 in DNA: TGCGCCAGCAGCTCGACTAGCGGGGACCGCTGGGGCACCGGGGAGCTGTTTTTT. Translated: CASSSTSGDRWGTGELFF.

The chain links TRBV18 to TRBJ2-7; TRBD2 aligns across 8 bases. CDR1 KGHSH and CDR2 LQKENI come from the germline V gene. After removal of 1 base from V and 7 bases from J, the junction contained 12 bases not matched to a gene. This CDR3 region has 16 residues. The CDR3, as DNA: TGTGCCAGCTCACCACAGAGCGTGCGGGGGGCAGGTGAGCAGTACTTC. Translation gives CASSPQSVRGAGEQYF.

J is TRBJ1-2 and V is TRBV4-1; 9 nucleotides agree with TRBD1. The germline V gene encodes CDR1 MGHRA and CDR2 YSYEKL. This CDR3 spans 14 amino acids. Losses at the gene ends were 2 bases for V and 7 bases for J; bases not matched to a gene: 5. The CDR3 DNA is TGCGCCAGCAGCCAATTAACAGGGGGCGGTGGCTACACCTTC. Protein sequence: CASSQLTGGGGYTF.